The 5 T cell receptor beta chains listed next were all sequenced from one sample in a study of identifying expanded T cells in peripheral blood. Here immunoSEQ multiplex PCR was the method, and the copy in TCRdb shows in-frame clones only, minus some. The data hold about 100,000 clones, with about 89% observed a single time. The sequenced material came from blood. These TCRs come from a person between 18 and 75 years old in good health.

The chain carries TRBV27 and TRBJ1-5; tentatively, D is TRBD1 (5 bases). V was clipped by 6 bases and J by 3 bases, with 18 bases between them. The CDR3 has 16 amino acids. CDR1 is MNHEY and CDR2 is SMNVEV in the germline V gene (reference sequence). CDR3 region: CASSPLRGGDNQPQHF. Written as DNA, the CDR3 is TGTGCCAGCAGCCCACTCCGGGGGGGTGACAATCAGCCCCAGCATTTT.

The chain links TRBV5-6 to TRBJ2-3, with 12 bases matching TRBD1. The CDR3 is 15 residues long. Looked up from germline, CDR1 is SGHDT and CDR2 is YYEEEE. V dropped 1 base and J dropped 5; count of bases not matched to a gene: 2. The CDR3 bases are TGTGCCAGCAGCTTGTGGGACAGGGGGCTAGATACGCAGTATTTT. The encoded protein is CASSLWDRGLDTQYF. The complete variable domain, with remaining parts taken from reference TRBV5-6 and TRBJ2-3, reads DAGVTQSPTHLIKTRGQQVTLRCSPKSGHDTVSWYQQALGQGPQFIFQYYEEEERQRGNFPDRFSGHQFPNYSSELNVNALLLGDSALYLCASSLWDRGLDTQYFGPGTRLTVL.

The rearrangement links TRBV2 to TRBJ2-3; D not certain. Trimming took 8 bases from V and 4 from J, leaving 10 bases between them. The CDR3 is made up of 12 amino acids. Germline lookup yields CDR1 SNHLY and CDR2 FYNNEI. The chain's CDR3 is CASRLVSDTQYF. The CDR3 coding sequence is TGTGCCAGCCGCCTTGTCTCAGATACGCAGTATTTT.

A few counts support this clone. The gene calls are TRBV5-1 and TRBJ1-2; D ambiguous. The V end lost 8 bases, the J end lost 4 bases, and 15 bases lay between the germline ends. The germline gives CDR1 SGHRS, CDR2 YFSETQ. The CDR3 runs to 13 residues. The chain's CDR3 is CASEREPLYGYTF. The CDR3 DNA is TGCGCCAGTGAGCGGGAACCCCTCTATGGCTACACCTTC.

This chain links TRBV5-6 with TRBJ2-2; no reliable D call. Germline assignment: CDR1 SGHDT and CDR2 YYEEEE. V was clipped by 4 bases and J by 1 base, with 11 bases between them. The CDR3 spans 15 residues. CDR3 loop: CASSLLEQNTGELFF. DNA for the CDR3: TGTGCCAGCAGCCTTTTGGAGCAGAACACCGGGGAGCTGTTTTTT.